This TCR beta chain was identified during a study of CD8 T cells in Susac syndrome. Both CD4+ and CD8+ T cells were negatively isolated, and TEMRA cells underwent FACS enrichment. With random hexamers, 0.5 to 1 ug RNA was reverse transcribed. TCRdb re-called the immunoSEQ multiplex PCR reads with MiXCR, one entry per CDR3 protein. Of 120,000 to 150,000 distinct CDR3 sequences in the sample, approximately 93% are singletons; the top ten hold over 0.07%. The germline V gene encodes CDR1 LGHDT and CDR2 YNNKEL (reference sequence). The CDR3 runs to 16 residues. V was pared by 3 bases and J by 2 bases, with 15 bases between.

The clonotype originates from a human donor in good health. The sequenced material came from CD4+ T cells from PBMCs. This chain uses TRBV3-1 with TRBJ2-3; the D is unclear. CDR3 DNA: TGTGCCAGCAGCCAGGAGTCATGGGCCAACACAGATACGCAGTATTTT. This gives the protein CASSQESWANTDTQYF.